This T cell receptor beta chain was recorded in a study of shared clonotypes between healthy human individuals. Donors comprised only Caucasian adults living in Nashville, Tennessee. CD45RA-negative memory and CD45RA+ naive subsets were split from the CD4+ cells. Germline values: CDR1 SGHVS, CDR2 FNYEAQ. Trimming pared 1 base from V and 6 bases from J, leaving 9 bases between. The CDR3 has 13 amino acids. The method was immunoSEQ multiplex PCR; TCRdb's version includes in-frame clones alone and lacks a portion of them. The repertoire holds 2 million to 2.5 million clones, around 95% seen once, with 0.1% to 0.15% in the top ten.

The rearrangement uses TRBV7-6 and TRBJ1-1; D unclear. The clonotype comes from a man younger than 35 in good health. The sequencing input was naive CD4+ T cells sorted from blood. Subset indicated: CD45RA+ positively selected. CDR3 sequence reads: CASSLGVGSEAFF. Here the CDR3 DNA reads TGTGCCAGCAGCTTAGGCGTGGGATCTGAAGCTTTCTTT.